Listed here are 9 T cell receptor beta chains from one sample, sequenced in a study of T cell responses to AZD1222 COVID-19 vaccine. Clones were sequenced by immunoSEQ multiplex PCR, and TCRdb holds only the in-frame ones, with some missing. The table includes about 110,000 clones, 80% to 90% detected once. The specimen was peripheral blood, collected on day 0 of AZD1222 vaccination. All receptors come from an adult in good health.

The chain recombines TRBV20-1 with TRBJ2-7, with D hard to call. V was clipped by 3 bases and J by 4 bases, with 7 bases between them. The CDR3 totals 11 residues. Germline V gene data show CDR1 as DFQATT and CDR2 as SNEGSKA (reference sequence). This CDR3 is CSARVQYEQYF. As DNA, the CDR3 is TGCAGTGCTAGGGTCCAGTACGAGCAGTACTTC.

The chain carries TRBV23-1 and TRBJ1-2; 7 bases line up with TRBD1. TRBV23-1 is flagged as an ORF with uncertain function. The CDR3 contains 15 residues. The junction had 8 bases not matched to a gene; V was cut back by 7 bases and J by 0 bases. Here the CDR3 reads CASTRCGTANYGYTF. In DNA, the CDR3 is TGCGCCAGCACCCGTTGCGGGACAGCTAACTATGGCTACACCTTC.

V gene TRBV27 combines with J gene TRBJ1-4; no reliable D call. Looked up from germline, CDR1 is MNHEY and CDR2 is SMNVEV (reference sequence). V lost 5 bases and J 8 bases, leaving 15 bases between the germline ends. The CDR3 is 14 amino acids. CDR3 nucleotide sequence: TGTGCCAGCAGTCCCCCCGGGGAACGGGAAAAACTGTTTTTT. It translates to CASSPPGEREKLFF.

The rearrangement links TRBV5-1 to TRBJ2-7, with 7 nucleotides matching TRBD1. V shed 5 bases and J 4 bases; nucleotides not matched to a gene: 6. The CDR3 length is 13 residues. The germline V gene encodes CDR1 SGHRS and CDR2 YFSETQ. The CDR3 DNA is TGCGCCAGCAGTTTTGACAGGGATTACGAGCAGTACTTC. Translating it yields CASSFDRDYEQYF. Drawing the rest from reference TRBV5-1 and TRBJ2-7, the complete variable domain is KAGVTQTPRYLIKTRGQQVTLSCSPISGHRSVSWYQQTPGQGLQFLFEYFSETQRNKGNFPGRFSGRQFSNSRSEMNVSTLELGDSALYLCASSFDRDYEQYFGPGTRLTVT.

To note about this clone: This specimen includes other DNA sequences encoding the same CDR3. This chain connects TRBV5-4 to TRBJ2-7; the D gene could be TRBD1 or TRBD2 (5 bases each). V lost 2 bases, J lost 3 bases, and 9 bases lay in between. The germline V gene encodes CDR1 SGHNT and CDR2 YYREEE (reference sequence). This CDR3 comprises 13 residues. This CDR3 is CASSFAGSYEQYF. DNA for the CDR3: TGTGCCAGCAGCTTCGCAGGGAGCTACGAGCAGTACTTC.

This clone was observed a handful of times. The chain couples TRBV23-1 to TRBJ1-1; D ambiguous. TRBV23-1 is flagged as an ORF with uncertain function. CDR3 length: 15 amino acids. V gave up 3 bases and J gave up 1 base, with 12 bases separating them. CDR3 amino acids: CASSHPPWENTEAFF. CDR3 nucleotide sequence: TGCGCCAGCAGTCACCCCCCCTGGGAGAACACTGAAGCTTTCTTT.

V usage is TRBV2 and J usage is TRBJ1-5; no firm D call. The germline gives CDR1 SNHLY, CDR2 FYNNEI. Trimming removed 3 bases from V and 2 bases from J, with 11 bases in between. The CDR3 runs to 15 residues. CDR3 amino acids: CASSEGTGGNQPQHF. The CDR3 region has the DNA TGTGCCAGCAGTGAGGGCACCGGTGGCAATCAGCCCCAGCATTTT.

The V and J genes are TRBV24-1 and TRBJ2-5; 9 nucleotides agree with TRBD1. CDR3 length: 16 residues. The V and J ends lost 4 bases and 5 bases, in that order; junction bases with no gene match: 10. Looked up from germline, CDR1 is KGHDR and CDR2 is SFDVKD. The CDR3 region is CATSDPGTGPRETQYF. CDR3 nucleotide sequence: TGTGCCACCAGTGACCCCGGGACAGGGCCCAGGGAGACCCAGTACTTC.

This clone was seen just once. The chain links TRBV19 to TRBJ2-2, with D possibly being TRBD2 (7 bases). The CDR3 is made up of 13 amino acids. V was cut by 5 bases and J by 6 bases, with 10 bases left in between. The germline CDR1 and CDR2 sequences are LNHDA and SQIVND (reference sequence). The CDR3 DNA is TGTGCCAGTAGTCGCGGGGGCTCCGGGGAGCTGTTTTTT. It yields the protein CASSRGGSGELFF. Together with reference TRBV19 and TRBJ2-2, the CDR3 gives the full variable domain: DGGITQSPKYLFRKEGQNVTLSCEQNLNHDAMYWYRQDPGQGLRLIYYSQIVNDFQKGDIAEGYSVSREKKESFPLTVTSAQKNPTAFYLCASSRGGSGELFFGEGSRLTVL.